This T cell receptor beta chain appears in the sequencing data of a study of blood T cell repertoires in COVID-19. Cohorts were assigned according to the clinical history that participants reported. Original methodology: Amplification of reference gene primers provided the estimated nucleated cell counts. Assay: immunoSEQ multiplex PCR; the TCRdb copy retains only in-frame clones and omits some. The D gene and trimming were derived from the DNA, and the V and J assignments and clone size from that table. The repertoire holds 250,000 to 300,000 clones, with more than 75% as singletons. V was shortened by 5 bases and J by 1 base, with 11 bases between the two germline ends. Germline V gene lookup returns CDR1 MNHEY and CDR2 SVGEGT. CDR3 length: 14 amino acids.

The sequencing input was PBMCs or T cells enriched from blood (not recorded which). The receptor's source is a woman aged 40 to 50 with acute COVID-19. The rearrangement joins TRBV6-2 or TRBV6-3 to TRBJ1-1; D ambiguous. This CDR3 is CASSGRYENTEAFF. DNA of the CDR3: TGTGCCAGCAGTGGTCGGTATGAGAACACTGAAGCTTTCTTT.